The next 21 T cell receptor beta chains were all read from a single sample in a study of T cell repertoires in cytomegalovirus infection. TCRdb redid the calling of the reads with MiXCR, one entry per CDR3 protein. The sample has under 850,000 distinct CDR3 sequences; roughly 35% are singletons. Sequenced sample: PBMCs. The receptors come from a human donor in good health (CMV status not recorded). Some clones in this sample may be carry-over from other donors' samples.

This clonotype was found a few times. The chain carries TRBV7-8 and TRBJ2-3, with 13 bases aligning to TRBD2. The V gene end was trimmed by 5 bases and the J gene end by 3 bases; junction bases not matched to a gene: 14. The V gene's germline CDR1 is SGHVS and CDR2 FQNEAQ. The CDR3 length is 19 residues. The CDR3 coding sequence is TGTGCCAGCAGCGCAGGACTAGCGGGGGCTTCCACGACGACAGATACGCAGTATTTT. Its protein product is CASSAGLAGASTTTDTQYF.

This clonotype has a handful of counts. Here the CDR3 reads CASSSTGGDGYTF. The CDR3 bases are TGTGCCAGTAGTAGTACAGGGGGCGATGGCTACACCTTC. The chain has TRBV19 and TRBJ1-2; TRBD1 matches 9 bases. Germline V gene sequence: CDR1 LNHDA, CDR2 SQIVND (reference sequence). The J segment lost 6 bases and the V segment lost 4 bases, leaving 3 bases of the junction unmatched. CDR3 length: 13 residues.

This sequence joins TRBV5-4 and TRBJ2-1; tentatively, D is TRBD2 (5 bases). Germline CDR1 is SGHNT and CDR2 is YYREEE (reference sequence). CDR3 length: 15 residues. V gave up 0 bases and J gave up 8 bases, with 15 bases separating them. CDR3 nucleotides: TGTGCCAGCAGCTTGGGAAGCGGAGCAGCGGATGAGCAGTTCTTC. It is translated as CASSLGSGAADEQFF.

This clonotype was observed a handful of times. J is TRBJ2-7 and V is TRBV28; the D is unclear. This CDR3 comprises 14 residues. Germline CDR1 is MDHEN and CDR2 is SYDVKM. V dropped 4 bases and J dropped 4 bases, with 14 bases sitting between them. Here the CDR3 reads CASSYGRPPYEQYF. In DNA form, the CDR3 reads TGTGCCAGCAGTTACGGCCGACCCCCATACGAGCAGTACTTC.

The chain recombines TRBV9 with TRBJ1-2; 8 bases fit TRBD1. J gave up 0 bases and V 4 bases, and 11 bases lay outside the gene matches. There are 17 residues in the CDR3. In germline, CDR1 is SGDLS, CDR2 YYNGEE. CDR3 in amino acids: CASSHSGGSQTNYGYTF. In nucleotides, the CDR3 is TGTGCCAGCAGCCACTCAGGGGGCTCACAAACTAACTATGGCTACACCTTC.

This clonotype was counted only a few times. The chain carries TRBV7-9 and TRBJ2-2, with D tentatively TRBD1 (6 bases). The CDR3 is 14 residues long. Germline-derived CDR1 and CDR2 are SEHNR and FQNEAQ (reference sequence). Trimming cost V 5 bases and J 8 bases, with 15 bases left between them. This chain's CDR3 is CASSRTELRGELFF. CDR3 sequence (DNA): TGTGCCAGCAGCCGGACAGAACTCCGAGGGGAGCTGTTTTTT. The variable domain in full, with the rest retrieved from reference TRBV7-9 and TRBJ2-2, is DTGVSQNPRHKITKRGQNVTFRCDPISEHNRLYWYRQTLGQGPEFLTYFQNEAQLEKSRLLSDRFSAERPKGSFSTLEIQRTEQGDSAMYLCASSRTELRGELFFGEGSRLTVL.

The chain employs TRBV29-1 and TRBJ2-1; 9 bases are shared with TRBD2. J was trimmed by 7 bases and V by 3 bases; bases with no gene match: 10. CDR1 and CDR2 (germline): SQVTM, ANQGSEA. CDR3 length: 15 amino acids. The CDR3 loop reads CSVDTGTSRGNEQFF. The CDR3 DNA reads TGCAGCGTTGATACGGGGACTAGCAGGGGGAATGAGCAGTTCTTC.

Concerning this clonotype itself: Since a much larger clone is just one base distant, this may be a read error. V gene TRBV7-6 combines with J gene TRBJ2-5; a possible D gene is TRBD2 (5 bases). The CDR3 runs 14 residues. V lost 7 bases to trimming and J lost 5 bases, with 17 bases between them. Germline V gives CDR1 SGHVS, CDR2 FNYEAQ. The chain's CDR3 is CASTKEVGEETQYF. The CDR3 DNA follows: TGTGCCAGCACCAAGGAGGTTGGAGAGGAGACCCAGTACTTC.

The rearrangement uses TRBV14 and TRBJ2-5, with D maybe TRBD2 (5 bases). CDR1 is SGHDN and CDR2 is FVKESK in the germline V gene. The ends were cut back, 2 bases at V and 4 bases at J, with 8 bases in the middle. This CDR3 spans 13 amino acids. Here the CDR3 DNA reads TGTGCCAGCAGCCAACTAGAGGGAGAGACCCAGTACTTC. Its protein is CASSQLEGETQYF. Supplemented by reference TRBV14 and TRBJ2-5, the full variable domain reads EAGVTQFPSHSVIEKGQTVTLRCDPISGHDNLYWYRRVMGKEIKFLLHFVKESKQDESGMPNNRFLAERTGGTYSTLKVQPAELEDSGVYFCASSQLEGETQYFGPGTRLLVL.

CDR3 sequence (DNA): TGTGCCAGTAGTACAGGGACTAGCGGAAATGAGCAGTTCTTC. Translated, it gives CASSTGTSGNEQFF. The J gene is TRBJ2-1, the V gene TRBV19; 11 bases map to TRBD2. This CDR3 is 14 amino acids long. Germline-derived CDR1 and CDR2 are LNHDA and SQIVND (reference sequence). With 4 bases clipped from V and 7 bases from J, the junction kept 3 bases outside the gene matches.

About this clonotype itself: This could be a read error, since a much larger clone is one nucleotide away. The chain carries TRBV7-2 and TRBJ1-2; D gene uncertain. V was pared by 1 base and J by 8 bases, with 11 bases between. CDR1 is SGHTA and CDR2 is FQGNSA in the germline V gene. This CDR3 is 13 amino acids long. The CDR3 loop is CASSLVEGKGYTF. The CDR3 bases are TGTGCCAGCAGCTTAGTTGAAGGGAAGGGCTACACCTTC. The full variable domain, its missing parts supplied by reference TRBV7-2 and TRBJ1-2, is GAGVSQSPSNKVTEKGKDVELRCDPISGHTALYWYRQSLGQGLEFLIYFQGNSAPDKSGLPSDRFSAERTGGSVSTLTIQRTQQEDSAVYLCASSLVEGKGYTFGSGTRLTVV.

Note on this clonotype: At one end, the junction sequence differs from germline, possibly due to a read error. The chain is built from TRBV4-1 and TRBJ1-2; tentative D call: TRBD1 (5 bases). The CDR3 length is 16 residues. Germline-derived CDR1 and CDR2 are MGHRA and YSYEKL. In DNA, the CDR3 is TGTGCCAGCATCCAAGAGACACAGGTTCGGCTTAAGGGCTACACCTTC. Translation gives CASIQETQVRLKGYTF.

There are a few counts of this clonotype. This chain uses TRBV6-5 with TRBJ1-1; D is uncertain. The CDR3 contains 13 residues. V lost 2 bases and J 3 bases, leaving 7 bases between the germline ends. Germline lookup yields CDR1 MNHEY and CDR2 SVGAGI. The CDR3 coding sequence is TGTGCCAGCAGTTACGGGTTGTACACTGAAGCTTTCTTT. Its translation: CASSYGLYTEAFF.

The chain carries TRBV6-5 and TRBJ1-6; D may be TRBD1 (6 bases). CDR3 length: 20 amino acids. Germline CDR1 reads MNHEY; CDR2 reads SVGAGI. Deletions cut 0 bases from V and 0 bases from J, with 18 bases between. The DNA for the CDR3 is TGTGCCAGCAGTTACTCGGTCTTGACAGGCAAGAGCTCCTATAATTCACCCCTCCACTTT. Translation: CASSYSVLTGKSSYNSPLHF.

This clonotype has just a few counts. The CDR3 sequence is CASSKGRDGDPSGNTIYF. The DNA of the CDR3 is TGTGCCAGCAGCAAGGGCCGGGACGGCGACCCCTCTGGAAACACCATATATTTT. The V gene is TRBV4-2, the J gene TRBJ1-3, with D possibly being TRBD1 (5 bases). V was pared by 5 bases and J by 0 bases, with 20 bases between. Germline loops: CDR1 LGHNA, CDR2 YNFKEQ. This CDR3 region has 18 residues.

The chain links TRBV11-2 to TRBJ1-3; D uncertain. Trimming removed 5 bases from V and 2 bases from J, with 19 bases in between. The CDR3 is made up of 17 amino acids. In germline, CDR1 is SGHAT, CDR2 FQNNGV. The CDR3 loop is CASSPRWGLSAGNTIYF. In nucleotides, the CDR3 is TGTGCCAGCAGCCCGAGGTGGGGTTTGTCGGCTGGAAACACCATATATTTT.

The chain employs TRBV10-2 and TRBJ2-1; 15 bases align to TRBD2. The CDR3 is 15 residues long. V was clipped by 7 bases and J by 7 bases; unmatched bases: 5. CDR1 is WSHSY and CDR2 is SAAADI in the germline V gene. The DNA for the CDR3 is TGCGCCAGCACGCAGGGACTAGCGGGGGGTAATGAGCAGTTCTTC. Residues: CASTQGLAGGNEQFF.

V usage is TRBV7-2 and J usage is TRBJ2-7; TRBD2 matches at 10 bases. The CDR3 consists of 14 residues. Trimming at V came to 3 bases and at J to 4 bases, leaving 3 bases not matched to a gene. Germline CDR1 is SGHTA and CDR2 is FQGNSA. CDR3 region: CASSFTSGDYEQYF. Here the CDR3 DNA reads TGTGCCAGCAGCTTCACTAGCGGGGATTACGAGCAGTACTTC.

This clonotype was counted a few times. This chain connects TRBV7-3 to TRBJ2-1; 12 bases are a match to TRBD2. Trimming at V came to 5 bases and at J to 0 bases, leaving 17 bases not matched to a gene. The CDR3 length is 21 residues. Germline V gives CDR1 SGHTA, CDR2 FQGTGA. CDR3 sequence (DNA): TGTGCCAGCAGCCCACGGTGGGGACTAGCGGGCAATCCTAGCTCCTACAATGAGCAGTTCTTC. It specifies CASSPRWGLAGNPSSYNEQFF.

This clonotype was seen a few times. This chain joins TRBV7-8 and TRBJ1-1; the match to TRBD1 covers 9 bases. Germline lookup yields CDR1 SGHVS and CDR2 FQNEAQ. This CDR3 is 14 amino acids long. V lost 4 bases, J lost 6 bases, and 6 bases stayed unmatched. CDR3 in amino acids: CASSYGTGSAEAFF. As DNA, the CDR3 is TGTGCCAGCAGCTACGGGACAGGGTCAGCTGAAGCTTTCTTT. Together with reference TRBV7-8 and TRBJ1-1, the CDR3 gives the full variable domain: GAGVSQSPRYKVAKRGQDVALRCDPISGHVSLFWYQQALGQGPEFLTYFQNEAQLDKSGLPSDRFFAERPEGSVSTLKIQRTQQEDSAVYLCASSYGTGSAEAFFGQGTRLTVV.

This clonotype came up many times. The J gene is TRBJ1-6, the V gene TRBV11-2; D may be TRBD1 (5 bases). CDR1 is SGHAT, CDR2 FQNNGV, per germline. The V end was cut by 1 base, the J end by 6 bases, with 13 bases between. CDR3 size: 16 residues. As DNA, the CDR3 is TGTGCCAGCAGCTTAGTCTGGGGCTCCGTTAATTCACCCCTCCACTTT. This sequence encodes CASSLVWGSVNSPLHF.